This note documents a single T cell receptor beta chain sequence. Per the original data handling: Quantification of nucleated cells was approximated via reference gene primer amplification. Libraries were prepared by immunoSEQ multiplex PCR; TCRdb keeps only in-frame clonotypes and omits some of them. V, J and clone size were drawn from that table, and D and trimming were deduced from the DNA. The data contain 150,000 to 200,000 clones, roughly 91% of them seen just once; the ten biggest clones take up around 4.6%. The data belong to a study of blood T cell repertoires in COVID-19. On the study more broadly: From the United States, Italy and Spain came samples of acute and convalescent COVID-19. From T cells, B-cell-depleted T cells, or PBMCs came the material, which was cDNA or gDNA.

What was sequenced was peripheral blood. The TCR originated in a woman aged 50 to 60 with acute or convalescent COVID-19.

CDR3 region: CASSPRPGDTDTQYF. For the CDR3, the DNA is TGTGCCAGCAGCCCCCGCCCGGGGGACACAGATACGCAGTATTTT. The J gene is TRBJ2-3, the V gene TRBV5-4; D is possibly TRBD2 (6 bases). Germline V gene data show CDR1 as SGHNT and CDR2 as YYREEE (reference sequence). Trimming shortened V by 4 bases and J by 2 bases, and 14 bases separated the two germline ends. This CDR3 is built from 15 residues.